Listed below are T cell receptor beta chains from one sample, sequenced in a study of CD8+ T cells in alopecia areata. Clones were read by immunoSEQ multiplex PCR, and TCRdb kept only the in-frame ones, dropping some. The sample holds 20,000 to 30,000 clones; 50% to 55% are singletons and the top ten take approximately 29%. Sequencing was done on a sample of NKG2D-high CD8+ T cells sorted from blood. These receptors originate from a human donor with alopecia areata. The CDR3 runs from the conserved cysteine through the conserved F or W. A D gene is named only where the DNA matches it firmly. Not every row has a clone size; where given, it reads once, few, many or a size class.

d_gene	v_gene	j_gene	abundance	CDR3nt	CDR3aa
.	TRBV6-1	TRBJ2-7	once	TGTGCCAGCAGTGAGGTGGTTAGTGCCTACGAGCAGTACTTC	CASSEVVSAYEQYF
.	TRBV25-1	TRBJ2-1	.	TGTGCCAGCAGTGAATTCGGGGGATGGGAGCTGGGTTACAATGAGCAGTTCTTC	CASSEFGGWELGYNEQFF
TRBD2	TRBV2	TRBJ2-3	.	TGTGCCAGCAGTGAAGCGCCCCTAGCGGGAGTTGCAGATACGCAGTATTTT	CASSEAPLAGVADTQYF
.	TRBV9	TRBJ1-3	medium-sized	TGTGCCAGCAGCGCGACAGGAGACGGAAACACCATATATTTT	CASSATGDGNTIYF
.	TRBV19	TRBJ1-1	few	TGTGCCAGTAGTATCGTCACAGAAGCTTTCTTT	CASSIVTEAFF
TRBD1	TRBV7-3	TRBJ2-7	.	TGTGCCAGCAGTTTAGCCGGACAGGGGTGGTACGAGCAGTACTTC	CASSLAGQGWYEQYF
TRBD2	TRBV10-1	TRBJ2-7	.	TGCGCCAGCAGTGATTCAGCGGGAGAGGTCGGTGAGCAGTACTTC	CASSDSAGEVGEQYF
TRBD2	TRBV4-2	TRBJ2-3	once	TGTGCCAGCAGCCAAGAAGTCGGTGGGAGGGCGACAGATACGCAGTATTTT	CASSQEVGGRATDTQYF
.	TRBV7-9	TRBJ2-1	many	TGTGCCAGCAGCTTGGGGGTAGCTTCGGGGGAGCAGTTCTTC	CASSLGVASGEQFF
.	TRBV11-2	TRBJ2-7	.	TGTGCCAGCAGCTTACCTAGTTACGAGCAGTACTTC	CASSLPSYEQYF
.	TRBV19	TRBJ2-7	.	TGTGCCAGTAGTCATGCCGGGACACCCTCCTACGAGCAGTACTTC	CASSHAGTPSYEQYF
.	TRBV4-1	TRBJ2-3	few	TGCGCCAGCAGCCCCTCGGTGGGGGACACAGATACGCAGTATTTT	CASSPSVGDTDTQYF
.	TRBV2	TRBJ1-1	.	TGTGCCAGCAGCACGTCCCGTGGATTTGCTGAAGCTTTCTTT	CASSTSRGFAEAFF
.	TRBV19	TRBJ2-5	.	TGTGCCAGTAGTGTCCTCCGGGCGGCAAAAGAGACCCAGTACTTC	CASSVLRAAKETQYF
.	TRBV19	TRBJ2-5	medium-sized	TGTGCCAGTAGTATCGAGGAGGGGGCCGGGAGTGAGACCCAGTACTTC	CASSIEEGAGSETQYF
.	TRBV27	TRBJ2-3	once	TGTGCCAGCAGTCCCCGCTTTTCCGGAGATACGCAGTATTTT	CASSPRFSGDTQYF
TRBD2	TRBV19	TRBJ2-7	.	TGTGCCAGTAGTATGGGAGGGCCAGCCTACGAGCAGTACTTC	CASSMGGPAYEQYF
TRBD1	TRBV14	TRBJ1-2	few	TGTGCCAGCAGCAACAGGGGTTTGAACTATGGCTACACCTTC	CASSNRGLNYGYTF
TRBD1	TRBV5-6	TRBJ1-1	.	TGTGCCAGCAGCCTAGAGACAGGGCGCTACACTGAAGCTTTCTTT	CASSLETGRYTEAFF
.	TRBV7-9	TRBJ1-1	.	TGTGCCAGCAGCAAATACAGGGCCCTTGGGAACACTGAAGCTTTCTTT	CASSKYRALGNTEAFF
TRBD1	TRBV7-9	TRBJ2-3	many	TGTGCCAGCAGCTTGAGGGACAGCGTTTCAGATACGCAGTATTTT	CASSLRDSVSDTQYF
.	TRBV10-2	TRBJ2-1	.	TGCGCCAGTCGGGAGATGGGCTCGAAAATGGGGGATGAGCAGTTCTTC	CASREMGSKMGDEQFF
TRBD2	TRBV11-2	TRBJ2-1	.	TGTGCCAGCAGCCCCTGGGGTAGCGGGAGGGTGAATGAGCAGTTCTTC	CASSPWGSGRVNEQFF
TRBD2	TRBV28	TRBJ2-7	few	TGTGCCAGCAGGTTCCCCCCCCTAGCGGGAGGTCGCGACGAGCAGTACTTC	CASRFPPLAGGRDEQYF
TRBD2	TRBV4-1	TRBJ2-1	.	TGCGCCAGCAGCCAAGATCCTAGCGGGAAATCTTACAATGAGCAGTTCTTC	CASSQDPSGKSYNEQFF
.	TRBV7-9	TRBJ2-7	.	TGTGCCAGCAGCGCGGCCCCCTACGAGCAGTACTTC	CASSAAPYEQYF
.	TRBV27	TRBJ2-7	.	TGTGCCAGCAGTCCTCAGCTCTACATGAGTTCGGGCGAGCAGTACTTC	CASSPQLYMSSGEQYF
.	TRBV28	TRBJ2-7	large	TGTGCCAGCAGTTTTCTTAGCTATCCAATGTACGAGCAGTACTTC	CASSFLSYPMYEQYF
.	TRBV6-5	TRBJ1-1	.	TGTGCCGGTCAAGAGGCGGAGAACACTGAAGCTTTCTTT	CAGQEAENTEAFF
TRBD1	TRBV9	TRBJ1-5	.	TGTGCCAGCAGCGCGGGGACAGGGATCAATCAGCCCCAGCATTTT	CASSAGTGINQPQHF
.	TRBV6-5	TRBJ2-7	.	TGTGCCAGCAGTTACGGGGGCGGACGGCACTACGAGCAGTACTTC	CASSYGGGRHYEQYF